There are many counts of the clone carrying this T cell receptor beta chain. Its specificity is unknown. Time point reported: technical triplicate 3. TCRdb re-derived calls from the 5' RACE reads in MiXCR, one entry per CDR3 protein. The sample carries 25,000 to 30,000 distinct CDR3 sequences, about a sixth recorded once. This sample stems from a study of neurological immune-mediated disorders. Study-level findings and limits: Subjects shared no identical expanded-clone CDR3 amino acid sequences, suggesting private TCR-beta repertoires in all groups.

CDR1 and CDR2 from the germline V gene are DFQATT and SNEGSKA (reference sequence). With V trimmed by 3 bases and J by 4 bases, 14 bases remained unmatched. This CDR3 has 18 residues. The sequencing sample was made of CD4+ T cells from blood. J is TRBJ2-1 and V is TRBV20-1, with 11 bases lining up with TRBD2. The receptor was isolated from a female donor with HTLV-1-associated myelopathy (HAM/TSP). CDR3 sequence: CSARLRVAGGPGYNEQFF. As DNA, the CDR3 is TGCAGTGCTAGGTTACGAGTAGCGGGAGGGCCGGGTTACAATGAGCAGTTCTTC.